These 17 T cell receptor beta chains were sequenced from one sample in a study of OX40 agonist ivuxolimab in advanced cancers. This table comes from immunoSEQ multiplex PCR, and its TCRdb copy is limited to in-frame clones, with some not included. This sample yields about 59,000 clones, of which about 90% are seen a single time; approximately 0.39% belongs to the top ten. Source: CD4+ or CD8+ T cells sorted from blood, taken in a trial of the OX40 agonist ivuxolimab. These receptors all come from an adult with an advanced solid tumor such as melanoma, head and neck, liver or kidney cancer.

The chain carries TRBV7-2 and TRBJ2-1; the D is unclear. Trimming shortened V by 2 bases and J by 9 bases, and 5 bases separated the two germline ends. This CDR3 is built from 11 residues. Germline V CDR1 and CDR2: SGHTA, FQGNSA. For the CDR3, the DNA is TGTGCCAGCAGCTTAATGGCTGAGCAGTTCTTC. Its translation is CASSLMAEQFF.

This chain joins TRBV5-4 and TRBJ2-7; 7 positions agree with TRBD1. Trimming at V came to 0 bases and at J to 2 bases, leaving 2 bases not matched to a gene. This CDR3 comprises 14 residues. Per germline, CDR1 SGHNT and CDR2 YYREEE (reference sequence). CDR3 residues: CASSLAGQAYEQYF. In nucleotides, the CDR3 is TGTGCCAGCAGCTTGGCCGGACAGGCCTACGAGCAGTACTTC.

This clone turned up a few times. The chain is built from TRBV28 and TRBJ1-3, with D perhaps matching TRBD1 (5 bases). With 3 bases removed from V and 0 bases from J, the gap between germline ends came to 9 bases. CDR1 and CDR2 (germline): MDHEN, SYDVKM. The CDR3 sequence is 15 residues long. The CDR3 DNA reads TGTGCCAGCAGTTTCGCGGGGGGCTCTGGAAACACCATATATTTT. This translates into CASSFAGGSGNTIYF.

The CDR3 DNA is TGTGCCAGCAGTGCGACCCCAAACATTCAGTACTTC. This sequence encodes CASSATPNIQYF. This chain uses TRBV28 with TRBJ2-4; D is ambiguous. This CDR3 is 12 amino acids long. Germline CDR1 and CDR2: MDHEN and SYDVKM. The ends were cut back, 5 bases at V and 6 bases at J, with 8 bases in the middle.

This chain uses TRBV6-1 with TRBJ2-2, with a possible D match to TRBD1 (6 bases). CDR1 is MNHNS and CDR2 is SASEGT in the germline V gene. V was trimmed by 5 bases and J by 7 bases, leaving 14 bases between them. The CDR3 extends over 14 amino acids. CDR3 in amino acids: CASSRSDSDGELFF. The CDR3 coding sequence is TGTGCCAGCAGTAGATCGGACAGTGACGGGGAGCTGTTTTTT.

V usage is TRBV7-9 and J usage is TRBJ2-1; 8 bases are a match to TRBD2. The CDR3 loop spans 18 amino acids. Germline values: CDR1 SEHNR, CDR2 FQNEAQ (reference sequence). Germline trimming cut 4 bases from V and 0 bases from J; bases unmatched to any gene: 11. CDR3 nucleotides: TGTGCCAGCAGCTCCAGGACTAGCCTCAATACCTCCTACAATGAGCAGTTCTTC. Its translation is CASSSRTSLNTSYNEQFF.

The rearrangement links TRBV6-1 to TRBJ1-2, with D unclear. V was pared by 2 bases and J by 3 bases, with 16 bases between. CDR1 MNHNS and CDR2 SASEGT come from the germline V gene. The CDR3 contains 16 residues. Here the CDR3 DNA reads TGTGCCAGCAGTGAATTCTGGCCACGGAAGGACTATGGCTACACCTTC. Protein: CASSEFWPRKDYGYTF.

The chain employs TRBV2 and TRBJ1-5; no clear D gene. Germline V CDR1 and CDR2: SNHLY, FYNNEI. Trimming stripped 5 bases from V and 5 bases from J, with 16 bases between. This CDR3 contains 15 residues. The CDR3 DNA is TGTGCCAGCAGTCTTTCGGGAGCCGCTTATCAGCCCCAGCATTTT. Its protein is CASSLSGAAYQPQHF.

The chain is built from TRBV18 and TRBJ2-5; the D gene is possibly TRBD1 (5 bases). CDR1 and CDR2 from the germline V gene are KGHSH and LQKENI. The CDR3 consists of 13 residues. V lost 3 bases and J lost 2, with 7 bases in between. In DNA form, the CDR3 reads TGTGCCAGCTCACCCCGACAGCAAGAGACCCAGTACTTC. Protein: CASSPRQQETQYF.

This sequence joins TRBV29-1 and TRBJ2-7; no reliable D call. The V and J ends lost 4 bases and 1 base respectively, with 14 bases between them. The length of the CDR3 is 14 residues. Germline V lookup: CDR1 SQVTM, CDR2 ANQGSEA. The CDR3 sequence: CSVVPRVASYEQYF. DNA of the CDR3: TGCAGCGTTGTCCCTCGAGTAGCATCCTACGAGCAGTACTTC.

This clone has only one observation. The J gene is TRBJ2-7, the V gene TRBV18; D is ambiguous. Germline V gene lookup returns CDR1 KGHSH and CDR2 LQKENI. CDR3 length: 12 residues. The V end lost 2 bases, the J end lost 4 bases, and 6 bases lay between the germline ends. CDR3 sequence reads: CASSPGNYEQYF. CDR3 DNA: TGTGCCAGCTCACCAGGGAATTACGAGCAGTACTTC.

This clone was detected a few times. V is TRBV30 and J is TRBJ2-1, with TRBD2 identical over 8 bases. The CDR3 has 15 amino acids. Germline-derived CDR1 and CDR2 are GTSNPN and SVGIG (reference sequence). Trimming cost V 5 bases and J 0 bases; bases outside gene matches: 6. The CDR3 nucleotides are TGTGCCTGGGCTACCGGGACTAGCTCCTACAATGAGCAGTTCTTC. It is translated as CAWATGTSSYNEQFF.

The rearrangement uses TRBV5-6 and TRBJ2-5; D perhaps matches TRBD1 (5 bases). V lost 0 bases to trimming and J lost 2 bases, with 5 bases between them. Germline CDR1 is SGHDT and CDR2 is YYEEEE. This CDR3 has 13 residues. CDR3 loop: CASSLDRQETQYF. Here the CDR3 DNA reads TGTGCCAGCAGCTTGGACAGGCAAGAGACCCAGTACTTC.

The chain has TRBV7-8 and TRBJ2-1; 13 nucleotides align to TRBD2. This CDR3 contains 19 residues. Germline loops: CDR1 SGHVS, CDR2 FQNEAQ. Trimming cost V 1 base and J 10 bases; bases outside gene matches: 16. The DNA for the CDR3 is TGTGCCAGCAGCTTAGGGCCGAGGACTAGCGGGGGCCCCTTTTTGGAGCAGTTCTTC. It is translated as CASSLGPRTSGGPFLEQFF.

This chain joins TRBV19 and TRBJ1-3; no definite D call. Trimming pared 9 bases from V and 5 bases from J, leaving 5 bases between. Germline V lookup: CDR1 LNHDA, CDR2 SQIVND (reference sequence). The CDR3 is 10 residues long. The chain's CDR3 is CASERNTIYF. CDR3 in DNA: TGTGCCAGCGAGAGAAACACCATATATTTT.

This clone was seen a few times. This chain links TRBV7-8 with TRBJ2-4, with 9 bases that match TRBD1. Trimming at V came to 4 bases and at J to 1 base, leaving 17 bases not matched to a gene. The CDR3 consists of 20 residues. Germline assignment: CDR1 SGHVS and CDR2 FQNEAQ. The CDR3 here is CASSSEQGAVSGLAKNIQYF. The CDR3 nucleotides read TGTGCCAGCAGCTCAGAACAGGGGGCCGTTTCGGGTTTGGCCAAAAACATTCAGTACTTC. The full variable domain, rest sourced from reference TRBV7-8 and TRBJ2-4, is GAGVSQSPRYKVAKRGQDVALRCDPISGHVSLFWYQQALGQGPEFLTYFQNEAQLDKSGLPSDRFFAERPEGSVSTLKIQRTQQEDSAVYLCASSSEQGAVSGLAKNIQYFGAGTRLSVL.

The rearrangement joins TRBV6-5 to TRBJ1-2; 11 bases are shared with TRBD1. Germline CDR1 and CDR2: MNHEY and SVGAGI. The CDR3 loop spans 14 amino acids. Unmatched junction bases numbered 6, after V lost 8 bases and J lost 4 bases. CDR3 protein: CASSRTGGSYGYTF. The CDR3 nucleotides read TGTGCCAGCTCTAGGACAGGGGGCTCCTATGGCTACACCTTC.